A single sample gave rise to the 16 T cell receptor beta chains below, sequenced in a study of cytomegalovirus exposure and HLA in healthy donors. With 60 Vbeta and 13 Jbeta primers, the PCR was carried out. Assay: immunoSEQ multiplex PCR; the TCRdb copy retains only in-frame clones and omits some. The sample contains about 140,000 clones, approximately 80% of which appear only once. Sequenced material: PBMCs. These receptors all stem from a woman in her sixties in good health and CMV-seropositive.

The chain links TRBV5-1 to TRBJ2-7; 8 bases match TRBD2. Germline trimming cut 4 bases from V and 0 bases from J; bases unmatched to any gene: 9. CDR1 is SGHRS, CDR2 YFSETQ, per germline. The CDR3 totals 16 residues. As DNA, the CDR3 is TGCGCCAGCAGCCTGAAGTCAGCGGGAGCCTCCTACGAGCAGTACTTC. It encodes CASSLKSAGASYEQYF.

The chain employs TRBV30 and TRBJ2-2, with TRBD2 matching 8 bases. The CDR3 contains 15 residues. V dropped 3 bases and J dropped 0; count of bases not matched to a gene: 3. CDR1 and CDR2 from the germline V gene are GTSNPN and SVGIG (reference sequence). The CDR3, as DNA: TGTGCCTGGAGGGGAGCGGGGGCGAACACCGGGGAGCTGTTTTTT. Translated: CAWRGAGANTGELFF.

This clone has only a few counts. This chain uses TRBV19 with TRBJ1-1; no definite D call. The V gene's germline CDR1 is LNHDA and CDR2 SQIVND (reference sequence). The V end was cut by 5 bases, the J end by 9 bases, with 16 bases between. This CDR3 contains 13 residues. The CDR3 DNA reads as TGTGCCAGTAGTCCCCAGGCCATAGATCAAGCTTTCTTT. Translation: CASSPQAIDQAFF. Combining the CDR3 with reference TRBV19 and TRBJ1-1 gives the whole variable domain DGGITQSPKYLFRKEGQNVTLSCEQNLNHDAMYWYRQDPGQGLRLIYYSQIVNDFQKGDIAEGYSVSREKKESFPLTVTSAQKNPTAFYLCASSPQAIDQAFFGQGTRLTVV.

This sequence joins TRBV28 and TRBJ2-7; perhaps TRBD1 as D (6 bases). Germline assignment: CDR1 MDHEN and CDR2 SYDVKM. Trimming removed 3 bases from V and 4 bases from J, with 13 bases in between. CDR3 size: 14 residues. The CDR3 DNA is TGTGCCAGCAGTTTCTGGGACACCAAATACGAGCAGTACTTC. This codes for CASSFWDTKYEQYF.

This chain uses TRBV29-1 with TRBJ2-5; 7 bases agree with TRBD1. The J call may be mistaken, given a closer DNA end match to TRBJ2-7. The CDR3 runs to 12 residues. Germline values: CDR1 SQVTM, CDR2 ANQGSEA. This CDR3 is CSLWDSSNEQYF. CDR3 coding DNA: TGCAGCCTTTGGGACAGTTCCAACGAGCAGTACTTC.

V usage is TRBV5-1 and J usage is TRBJ2-1; 11 bases are a match to TRBD2. CDR3 size: 15 residues. Germline lookup yields CDR1 SGHRS and CDR2 YFSETQ. The J segment lost 6 bases and the V segment lost 2 bases, leaving 4 bases of the junction unmatched. CDR3 nucleotide sequence: TGCGCCAGCAGCTTTGAACTAGCGGGAGTCAATGAGCAGTTCTTC. As protein: CASSFELAGVNEQFF.

J is TRBJ2-1 and V is TRBV7-2, with 9 bases identical to TRBD2. CDR1 and CDR2 (germline): SGHTA, FQGNSA. The CDR3 loop spans 16 amino acids. The ends lost 5 bases at V and 7 bases at J; junction bases unmatched: 12. The CDR3: CASSRLGAGGRNEQFF. The CDR3 region has the DNA TGTGCCAGCAGCCGCCTAGGTGCGGGAGGGCGAAATGAGCAGTTCTTC. Drawing the rest from reference TRBV7-2 and TRBJ2-1, the complete variable domain is GAGVSQSPSNKVTEKGKDVELRCDPISGHTALYWYRQSLGQGLEFLIYFQGNSAPDKSGLPSDRFSAERTGGSVSTLTIQRTQQEDSAVYLCASSRLGAGGRNEQFFGPGTRLTVL.

V gene TRBV5-3 combines with J gene TRBJ1-3; the D gene is possibly TRBD1 (6 bases). TRBV5-3 is labeled an ORF, and its function is uncertain. V was clipped by 2 bases and J by 2 bases, with 8 bases between them. This CDR3 spans 14 amino acids. CDR3 bases: TGTGCCAGAAGCTTTACAGGGCCTGGAAACACCATATATTTT. Translation: CARSFTGPGNTIYF.

V is TRBV6-4 and J is TRBJ2-2, with D perhaps TRBD1 (6 bases). This CDR3 has 13 amino acids. CDR1 and CDR2 (germline): MRHNA, SNTAGT. The germline V and J ends were trimmed by 2 bases and 7 bases, with 8 bases remaining between them. The CDR3 loop is CASSDRGNGELFF. CDR3 DNA sequence: TGTGCCAGCAGTGACAGGGGGAACGGGGAGCTGTTTTTT.

This chain uses TRBV27 with TRBJ1-2; no clear D gene. Germline V gene lookup returns CDR1 MNHEY and CDR2 SMNVEV (reference sequence). The CDR3 is 14 residues long. V shed 5 bases and J shed 0 bases, with 10 bases lying between them. The chain's CDR3 is CASSLGVPNYGYTF. The CDR3 DNA reads as TGTGCCAGCAGTCTCGGGGTACCTAACTATGGCTACACCTTC.

V usage is TRBV6-4 and J usage is TRBJ2-1, with D tentatively TRBD2 (6 bases). V lost 6 bases to trimming and J lost 5 bases, with 17 bases between them. Per germline, CDR1 MRHNA and CDR2 SNTAGT. The CDR3 has 15 amino acids. The CDR3 reads CASRPGAGPNNEQFF. The CDR3 DNA follows: TGTGCCAGCAGACCCGGGGCGGGGCCGAACAATGAGCAGTTCTTC.

V usage is TRBV19 and J usage is TRBJ1-1; TRBD1 matches at 7 bases. The CDR3 has 14 residues. Germline values: CDR1 LNHDA, CDR2 SQIVND (reference sequence). V shed 10 bases and J 0 bases; nucleotides not matched to a gene: 8. This CDR3 reads CANPGRGVNTEAFF. Written as DNA, the CDR3 is TGTGCCAATCCCGGCAGGGGGGTGAACACTGAAGCTTTCTTT.

The CDR3 reads CASSATRDYTYNEQFF. CDR3 bases: TGTGCCAGCAGTGCCACCCGTGACTACACCTACAATGAGCAGTTCTTC. The chain links TRBV25-1 to TRBJ2-1, with D possibly TRBD2 on 5 matching bases. CDR1 and CDR2 (germline): MGHDK, SYGVNS. V lost 4 bases, J lost 2 bases, and 15 bases lay in between. CDR3 length: 16 residues. The entire variable domain, with the rest obtained from reference TRBV25-1 and TRBJ2-1, is as follows: EADIYQTPRYLVIGTGKKITLECSQTMGHDKMYWYQQDPGMELHLIHYSYGVNSTEKGDLSSESTVSRIRTEHFPLTLESARPSHTSQYLCASSATRDYTYNEQFFGPGTRLTVL.

The chain couples TRBV19 to TRBJ2-7; D may correspond to TRBD1 or TRBD2 (5 bases each). The germline gives CDR1 LNHDA, CDR2 SQIVND (reference sequence). CDR3 size: 15 residues. V gave up 5 bases and J gave up 2 bases, with 16 bases separating them. The chain's CDR3 is CASSLGLLGAYEQYF. CDR3 coding DNA: TGTGCCAGTAGTCTAGGACTGCTAGGGGCCTACGAGCAGTACTTC.

The chain joins TRBV27 to TRBJ1-1; a possible D gene is TRBD1 (5 bases). Germline V lookup: CDR1 MNHEY, CDR2 SMNVEV (reference sequence). The CDR3 spans 15 residues. V was shortened by 5 bases and J by 3 bases, with 16 bases between the two germline ends. The CDR3 coding sequence is TGTGCCAGCAGTCCCGCAGGGAGGGCGGACACTGAAGCTTTCTTT. Its translation: CASSPAGRADTEAFF.

This chain links TRBV28 with TRBJ2-2, with D perhaps matching TRBD1 (6 bases). The CDR3 contains 12 residues. Germline V gene data show CDR1 as MDHEN and CDR2 as SYDVKM. The V end was cut by 7 bases, the J end by 6 bases, with 9 bases between. CDR3 DNA sequence: TGTGCCAGCACCTCAGGGGCCGGGGAGCTGTTTTTT. Translation: CASTSGAGELFF.